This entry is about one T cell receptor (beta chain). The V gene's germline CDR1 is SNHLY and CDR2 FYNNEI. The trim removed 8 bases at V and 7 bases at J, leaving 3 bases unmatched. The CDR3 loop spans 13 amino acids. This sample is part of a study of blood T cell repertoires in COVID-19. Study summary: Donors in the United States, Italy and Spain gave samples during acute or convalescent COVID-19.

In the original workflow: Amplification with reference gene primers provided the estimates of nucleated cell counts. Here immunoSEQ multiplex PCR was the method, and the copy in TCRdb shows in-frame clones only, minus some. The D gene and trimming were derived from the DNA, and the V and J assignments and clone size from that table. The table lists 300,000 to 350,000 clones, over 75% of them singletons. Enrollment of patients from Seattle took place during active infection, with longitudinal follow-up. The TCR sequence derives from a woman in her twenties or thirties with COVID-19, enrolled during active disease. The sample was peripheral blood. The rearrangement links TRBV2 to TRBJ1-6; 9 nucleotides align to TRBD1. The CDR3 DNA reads TGTGCCAGCCATGGACAGGGGAATTCACCCCTCCACTTT. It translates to CASHGQGNSPLHF.